This entry lists 17 T cell receptor beta chains sequenced from one sample in a study of cytomegalovirus exposure and HLA in healthy donors. This table comes from immunoSEQ multiplex PCR, and its TCRdb copy is limited to in-frame clones, with some not included. The sample shows 140,000 to 150,000 clones, 80% to 95% of them seen only once. The sample was PBMCs. Source of these receptors: a man between 18 and 35 years old in good health and CMV-seronegative.

This rearrangement joins TRBV30 to TRBJ2-7, with TRBD2 matching 12 bases. Germline trimming cut 5 bases from V and 2 bases from J; bases unmatched to any gene: 16. The CDR3 has 18 residues. The germline V gene has CDR1 GTSNPN and CDR2 SVGIG (reference sequence). CDR3: CAWLPRLAGDPAAYEQYF. As DNA, the CDR3 is TGTGCCTGGTTGCCACGACTAGCGGGGGACCCCGCGGCCTACGAGCAGTACTTC.

This chain connects TRBV11-1 to TRBJ2-1; 7 positions agree with TRBD2. Unmatched junction bases numbered 2, after V lost 0 bases and J lost 9 bases. Looked up from germline, CDR1 is SGHAT and CDR2 is FQDESV (reference sequence). The CDR3 has 13 amino acids. CDR3 DNA: TGTGCCAGCAGCTTAGCGCGGGGGAGTGAGCAGTTCTTC. This translates into CASSLARGSEQFF. The full variable domain, completed using reference TRBV11-1 and TRBJ2-1, is EAEVAQSPRYKITEKSQAVAFWCDPISGHATLYWYRQILGQGPELLVQFQDESVVDDSQLPKDRFSAERLKGVDSTLKIQPAELGDSAMYLCASSLARGSEQFFGPGTRLTVL.

This chain joins TRBV5-4 and TRBJ2-5, with 13 bases aligning to TRBD2. The CDR3 is 18 residues long. Per the germline V gene, CDR1 is SGHNT and CDR2 is YYREEE (reference sequence). V dropped 1 base and J dropped 4; count of bases not matched to a gene: 10. This chain's CDR3 is CASSLISWTSGRAETQYF. CDR3 coding DNA: TGTGCCAGCAGCTTGATTTCTTGGACTAGCGGGAGAGCAGAGACCCAGTACTTC. The full variable domain, rest sourced from reference TRBV5-4 and TRBJ2-5, is ETGVTQSPTHLIKTRGQQVTLRCSSQSGHNTVSWYQQALGQGPQFIFQYYREEENGRGNFPPRFSGLQFPNYSSELNVNALELDDSALYLCASSLISWTSGRAETQYFGPGTRLLVL.

V usage is TRBV18 and J usage is TRBJ1-2; TRBD1 matches 9 bases. CDR3 length equals 15 residues. Germline V gives CDR1 KGHSH, CDR2 LQKENI. J was trimmed by 5 bases and V by 6 bases; bases with no gene match: 10. CDR3 loop: CASSPDRGGHYGYTF. CDR3 sequence (DNA): TGTGCCAGCTCCCCGGACAGGGGAGGACATTATGGCTACACCTTC.

This chain connects TRBV19 to TRBJ2-1; possible D gene TRBD2, 6 bases. The V end was cut by 0 bases, the J end by 11 bases, with 14 bases between. The germline V gene has CDR1 LNHDA and CDR2 SQIVND (reference sequence). The CDR3 loop spans 14 amino acids. The CDR3 here is CASSIDSPGSKQFF. The CDR3 coding sequence is TGTGCCAGTAGTATAGATTCCCCCGGGAGTAAGCAGTTCTTC. Variable domain in full (rest from reference TRBV19 and TRBJ2-1): DGGITQSPKYLFRKEGQNVTLSCEQNLNHDAMYWYRQDPGQGLRLIYYSQIVNDFQKGDIAEGYSVSREKKESFPLTVTSAQKNPTAFYLCASSIDSPGSKQFFGPGTRLTVL.

The chain carries TRBV7-2 and TRBJ1-1; no firm D call. Germline-derived CDR1 and CDR2 are SGHTA and FQGNSA. Trimming pared 7 bases from V and 6 bases from J, leaving 9 bases between. The CDR3 spans 11 residues. CDR3 region: CASTNNPEAFF. The CDR3 nucleotides are TGTGCCAGCACGAACAATCCTGAAGCTTTCTTT. Complete variable domain (other parts from reference TRBV7-2 and TRBJ1-1): GAGVSQSPSNKVTEKGKDVELRCDPISGHTALYWYRQSLGQGLEFLIYFQGNSAPDKSGLPSDRFSAERTGGSVSTLTIQRTQQEDSAVYLCASTNNPEAFFGQGTRLTVV.

This chain connects TRBV7-8 to TRBJ2-7; TRBD1 aligns across 11 bases. Trimming at V came to 5 bases and at J to 7 bases, leaving 7 bases not matched to a gene. The CDR3 has 14 amino acids. CDR1 is SGHVS and CDR2 is FQNEAQ in the germline V gene. CDR3 bases: TGTGCCAGCAGCAAAGGACAGGGGGCGAGGGAGCAGTACGTC. Amino acids: CASSKGQGAREQYV.

Note on this clone: One end of the junction fails to match germline, which may point to a read error. The chain is built from TRBV7-2 and TRBJ2-1, with a possible D match to TRBD2 (8 bases). Germline loops: CDR1 SGHTA, CDR2 FQGNSA. The CDR3 has 15 amino acids. The CDR3 loop reads CASSIAGTAYNEQFF. The CDR3 nucleotides read TGTGCCAGCAGCATAGCGGGGACAGCCTACAATGAGCAGTTCTTC. The variable domain in full, with the rest retrieved from reference TRBV7-2 and TRBJ2-1, is GAGVSQSPSNKVTEKGKDVELRCDPISGHTALYWYRQSLGQGLEFLIYFQGNSAPDKSGLPSDRFSAERTGGSVSTLTIQRTQQEDSAVYLCASSIAGTAYNEQFFGPGTRLTVL.

This clone is a singleton in its sample. This rearrangement joins TRBV2 to TRBJ2-7; D perhaps matches TRBD2 (6 bases). The CDR3 loop spans 16 amino acids. V was trimmed by 6 bases and J by 0 bases, leaving 18 bases between them. Germline CDR1 SNHLY, CDR2 FYNNEI. CDR3: CASRSHGASDSYEQYV. In DNA, the CDR3 is TGTGCCAGCAGATCCCATGGGGCTAGCGACTCCTACGAGCAGTACGTC.

The rearrangement links TRBV6-1 to TRBJ2-1; 8 nucleotides match TRBD2. The germline CDR1 and CDR2 sequences are MNHNS and SASEGT. CDR3 size: 15 residues. Trimming cost V 2 bases and J 7 bases; bases outside gene matches: 7. The CDR3 DNA reads as TGTGCCAGCAGTGAACCAGCGGGGGCAATAAATGAGCAGTTCTTC. Its translation is CASSEPAGAINEQFF.

This chain links TRBV7-8 with TRBJ2-2; 9 bases fit TRBD2. V shed 2 bases, J shed 5 bases, and the junction held 3 bases outside the gene matches. From germline, CDR1 is SGHVS and CDR2 FQNEAQ. This CDR3 spans 15 amino acids. Here the CDR3 reads CASSLRLAGTGELFF. In nucleotides, the CDR3 is TGTGCCAGCAGCTTAAGGCTAGCGGGAACCGGGGAGCTGTTTTTT.

The chain has TRBV2 and TRBJ2-1; D not certain. V was pared by 3 bases and J by 8 bases, with 11 bases between. In germline, CDR1 is SNHLY, CDR2 FYNNEI. The CDR3 sequence is 13 residues long. CDR3 amino acids: CASSDRRYYEQFF. The CDR3 DNA sequence: TGTGCCAGCAGTGACCGGCGGTACTATGAGCAGTTCTTC.

CDR3 sequence reads: CASSTGQSYTF. Here the CDR3 DNA reads TGTGCCAGCAGTACAGGGCAGTCATACACCTTC. V is TRBV6-4 and J is TRBJ1-2, with a tentative D call TRBD1 (6 bases). Trimming shortened V by 5 bases and J by 11 bases, and 12 bases separated the two germline ends. The CDR3 spans 11 residues. Germline V gene lookup returns CDR1 MRHNA and CDR2 SNTAGT.

CDR3 in DNA: TGTGCCAGCAGCTTAGCCCCCCACACAGGGTTTACCGGTGGCTACACCTTC. Encoded protein: CASSLAPHTGFTGGYTF. This chain uses TRBV7-9 with TRBJ1-2, with D possibly matching TRBD1 (6 bases). The ends were cut back, 0 bases at V and 7 bases at J, with 21 bases in the middle. The CDR3 spans 17 residues. The germline V gene encodes CDR1 SEHNR and CDR2 FQNEAQ (reference sequence).

The CDR3 nucleotides read TGTGCCAGCACAAACTCACAGGGAGATCAGCCCCAGCATTTT. It yields the protein CASTNSQGDQPQHF. The chain couples TRBV27 to TRBJ1-5, with TRBD1 as a possible D gene (6 bases). Germline V gives CDR1 MNHEY, CDR2 SMNVEV (reference sequence). The CDR3 is 14 amino acids. Trimming pared 7 bases from V and 5 bases from J, leaving 15 bases between.

In DNA form, the CDR3 reads TGTGCCAGTACCCACAGGGGGCCGAATTCACCCCTCCACTTT. As protein: CASTHRGPNSPLHF. This chain uses TRBV19 with TRBJ1-6, with TRBD1 matching over 9 bases. CDR3 length: 14 amino acids. Germline CDR1 and CDR2: LNHDA and SQIVND (reference sequence). After removal of 7 bases from V and 7 bases from J, the junction contained 5 bases not matched to a gene. The entire variable domain, with the rest obtained from reference TRBV19 and TRBJ1-6, is as follows: DGGITQSPKYLFRKEGQNVTLSCEQNLNHDAMYWYRQDPGQGLRLIYYSQIVNDFQKGDIAEGYSVSREKKESFPLTVTSAQKNPTAFYLCASTHRGPNSPLHFGNGTRLTVT.

The genes are TRBV5-1 and TRBJ1-3; 10 nucleotides match TRBD1. The CDR3 length is 18 residues. Trimming at V came to 3 bases and at J to 0 bases, leaving 9 bases not matched to a gene. Germline CDR1 reads SGHRS; CDR2 reads YFSETQ. In DNA, the CDR3 is TGCGCCAGCAGCTCCGGGACAGGGGATATGGGCTCTGGAAACACCATATATTTT. Translating gives CASSSGTGDMGSGNTIYF.